This is a list of T cell receptor beta chains from one sample in a study of T-cell reconstitution after alpha-beta-depleted transplantation in children. A single record per CDR3 protein comes from TCRdb applying MiXCR to the PCR reads. This sample has a few hundred thousand distinct CDR3 sequences, with 11% found just once. The sequencing here drew on peripheral blood, taken 180 days after TCRalphabeta/CD19-depleted stem cell transplant. These receptors were obtained from a male patient aged 2 to 9 who had a stem cell transplant for chronic granulomatous disease, so the T cells may come from the graft donor. Both conserved end residues are part of each CDR3. Each record gives: D gene, J gene, clone size, V gene, CDR3 protein, CDR3 DNA. D genes are given only for firm matches. The size field is filled for only some rows; it gives once, few, many or a size class.

D gene: .; J gene: TRBJ1-2; clone size: many; V gene: TRBV5-1; CDR3 protein: CASSLDSPWGYTF; CDR3 DNA: TGCGCCAGCAGCTTGGACAGTCCTTGGGGCTACACCTTC
D gene: .; J gene: TRBJ2-2; clone size: many; V gene: TRBV29-1; CDR3 protein: CSVLPHTGELFF; CDR3 DNA: TGCAGCGTCTTACCCCACACCGGGGAGCTGTTTTTT
D gene: .; J gene: TRBJ2-1; clone size: many; V gene: TRBV7-8; CDR3 protein: CASSTRSSGEQFF; CDR3 DNA: TGTGCCAGCAGTACTCGGTCCTCGGGTGAGCAGTTCTTC
D gene: .; J gene: TRBJ2-2; clone size: many; V gene: TRBV7-9; CDR3 protein: CASIQPGRPNTGELFF; CDR3 DNA: TGTGCCAGCATCCAACCGGGCAGACCGAACACCGGGGAGCTGTTTTTT
D gene: TRBD2; J gene: TRBJ2-2; clone size: .; V gene: TRBV10-3; CDR3 protein: CAMTSVTGELFF; CDR3 DNA: TGTGCCATGACTAGCGTCACCGGGGAGCTGTTTTTT
D gene: .; J gene: TRBJ1-2; clone size: many; V gene: TRBV5-1; CDR3 protein: CASSLHTANYGYTF; CDR3 DNA: TGCGCCAGCAGCTTGCACACTGCTAACTATGGCTACACCTTC
D gene: .; J gene: TRBJ1-1; clone size: many; V gene: TRBV28; CDR3 protein: CASTYLRQGSQAFF; CDR3 DNA: TGTGCCAGCACCTACCTACGCCAAGGATCCCAAGCTTTCTTT
D gene: TRBD2; J gene: TRBJ2-3; clone size: many; V gene: TRBV7-2; CDR3 protein: CASSSGGGASTDTQYF; CDR3 DNA: TGTGCCAGCAGCAGTGGCGGGGGGGCGAGCACAGATACGCAGTATTTT
D gene: TRBD1; J gene: TRBJ1-5; clone size: many; V gene: TRBV20-1; CDR3 protein: CSARSIVGQGDQPQHF; CDR3 DNA: TGCAGTGCTAGGTCGATCGTGGGACAGGGGGATCAGCCCCAGCATTTT
D gene: .; J gene: TRBJ2-3; clone size: many; V gene: TRBV15; CDR3 protein: CATSRDLASTDTQYF; CDR3 DNA: TGTGCCACCAGCAGAGATCTTGCGAGCACAGATACGCAGTATTTT
D gene: TRBD2; J gene: TRBJ2-7; clone size: many; V gene: TRBV20-1; CDR3 protein: CSAGLAEPYEQYF; CDR3 DNA: TGCAGTGCTGGACTAGCGGAGCCCTACGAGCAGTACTTC
D gene: TRBD2; J gene: TRBJ2-7; clone size: .; V gene: TRBV15; CDR3 protein: CSTQPSAGASYEQYF; CDR3 DNA: TGTTCAACCCAGCCGTCAGCGGGAGCTTCCTACGAGCAGTACTTC
D gene: .; J gene: TRBJ2-6; clone size: many; V gene: TRBV7-8; CDR3 protein: CASSLFGRTSGANVLTF; CDR3 DNA: TGTGCCAGCAGCTTATTTGGCAGGACCTCTGGGGCCAACGTCCTGACTTTC
D gene: TRBD1; J gene: TRBJ1-6; clone size: many; V gene: TRBV5-1; CDR3 protein: CASSLTPVGSGQVFSPLHF; CDR3 DNA: TGCGCCAGCAGCTTGACTCCAGTCGGGTCGGGACAGGTTTTTTCACCCCTCCACTTT
D gene: .; J gene: TRBJ1-3; clone size: few; V gene: TRBV12-3/TRBV12-4; CDR3 protein: CASSIRTRAGNTIYF; CDR3 DNA: TGTGCCAGCAGTATCAGGACGCGGGCAGGAAACACCATATATTTT
D gene: TRBD2; J gene: TRBJ2-7; clone size: many; V gene: TRBV7-2; CDR3 protein: CASSLDGLAVLYEQYF; CDR3 DNA: TGTGCCAGCAGCTTAGATGGACTAGCGGTTCTCTACGAGCAGTACTTC